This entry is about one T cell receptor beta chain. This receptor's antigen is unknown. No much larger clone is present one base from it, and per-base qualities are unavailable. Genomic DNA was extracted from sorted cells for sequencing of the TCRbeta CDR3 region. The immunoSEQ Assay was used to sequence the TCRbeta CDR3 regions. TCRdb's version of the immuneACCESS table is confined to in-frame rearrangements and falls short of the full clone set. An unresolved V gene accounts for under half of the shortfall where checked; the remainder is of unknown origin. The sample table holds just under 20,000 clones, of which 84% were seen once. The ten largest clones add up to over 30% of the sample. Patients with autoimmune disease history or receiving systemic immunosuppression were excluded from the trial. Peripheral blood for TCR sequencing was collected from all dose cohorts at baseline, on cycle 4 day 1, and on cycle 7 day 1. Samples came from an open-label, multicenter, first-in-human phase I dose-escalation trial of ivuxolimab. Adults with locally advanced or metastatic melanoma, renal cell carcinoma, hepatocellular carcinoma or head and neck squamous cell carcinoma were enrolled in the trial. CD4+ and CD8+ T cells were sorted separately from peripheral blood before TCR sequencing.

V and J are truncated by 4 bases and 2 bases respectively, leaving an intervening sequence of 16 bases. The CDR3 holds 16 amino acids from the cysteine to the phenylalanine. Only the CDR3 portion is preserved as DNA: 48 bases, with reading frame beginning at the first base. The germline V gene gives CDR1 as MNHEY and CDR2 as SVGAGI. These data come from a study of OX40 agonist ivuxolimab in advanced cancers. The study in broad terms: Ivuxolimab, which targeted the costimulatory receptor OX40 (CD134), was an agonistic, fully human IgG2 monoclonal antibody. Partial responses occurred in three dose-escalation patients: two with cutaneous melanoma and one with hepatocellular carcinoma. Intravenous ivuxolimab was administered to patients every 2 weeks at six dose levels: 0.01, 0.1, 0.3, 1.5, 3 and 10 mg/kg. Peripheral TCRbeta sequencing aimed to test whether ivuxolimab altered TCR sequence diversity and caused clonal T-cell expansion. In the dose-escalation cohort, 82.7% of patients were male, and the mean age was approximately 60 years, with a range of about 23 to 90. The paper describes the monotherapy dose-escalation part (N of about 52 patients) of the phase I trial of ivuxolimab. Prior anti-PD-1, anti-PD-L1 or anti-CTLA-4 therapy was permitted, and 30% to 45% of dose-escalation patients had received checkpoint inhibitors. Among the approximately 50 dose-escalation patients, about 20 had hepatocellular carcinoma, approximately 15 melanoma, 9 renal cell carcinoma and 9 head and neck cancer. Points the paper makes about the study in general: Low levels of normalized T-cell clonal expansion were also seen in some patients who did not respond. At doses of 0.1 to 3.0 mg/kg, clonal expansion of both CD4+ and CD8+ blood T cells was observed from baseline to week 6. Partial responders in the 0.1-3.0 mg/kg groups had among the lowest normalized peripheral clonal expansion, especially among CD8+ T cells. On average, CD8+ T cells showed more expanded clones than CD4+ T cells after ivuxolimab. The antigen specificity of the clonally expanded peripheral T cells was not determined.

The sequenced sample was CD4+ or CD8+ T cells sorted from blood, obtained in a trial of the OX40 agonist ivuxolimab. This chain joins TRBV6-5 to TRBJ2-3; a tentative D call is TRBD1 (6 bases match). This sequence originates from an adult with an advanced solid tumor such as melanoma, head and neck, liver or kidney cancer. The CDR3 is CASSFRQDPFTDTQYF. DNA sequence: TGTGCCAGCAGTTTCCGACAGGACCCTTTCACAGATACGCAGTATTTT.